This T cell receptor (beta chain) was recovered during a study of cytomegalovirus exposure and HLA in healthy donors. Germline CDR1 reads SEHNR; CDR2 reads FQNEAQ (reference sequence). V lost 0 bases to trimming and J lost 11 bases; unmatched junction nucleotides: 4. CDR3 length: 14 amino acids. PCR employed 60 Vbeta and 13 Jbeta primers. Assay: immunoSEQ multiplex PCR; the TCRdb copy retains only in-frame clones and omits some. In the table there are 150,000 to 200,000 clones, 81% of which are singletons. Study findings and constraints: There were reportedly fewer N-insertions in an Asian-associated ancestry cluster than the roughly 610-donor mean, in a later analysis. The authors confirmed in vitro that a few CMV-associated chains were specific for CMV antigens. As was reported, the HLA-A and HLA-B alleles of most subjects were accurately predicted from TCR beta sequences.

To note about this clone: Antigen specificity is unknown.

Source material: PBMCs. The V gene is TRBV7-9, the J gene TRBJ1-6; 7 bases match TRBD1. The origin of this receptor is a man between 35 and 55 years old in good health and CMV-seropositive. CDR3 in amino acids: CASSLAAGGAPLHF. CDR3 nucleotide sequence: TGTGCCAGCAGCTTAGCGGCAGGGGGAGCACCCCTCCACTTT.